These 15 T cell receptor beta chains were sequenced from one sample in a study of T cell repertoires in cytomegalovirus infection. A single record per CDR3 protein comes from TCRdb applying MiXCR to the reads. Of approximately 200,000 distinct CDR3 sequences listed, roughly 22% are singletons. The sequencing input was CD8+ T cells from PBMCs. These receptors were obtained from a human donor in good health (CMV status not recorded). Some clones in this sample may be carry-over from other donors' samples.

The chain carries TRBV10-3 and TRBJ2-2; D gene ambiguous. V lost 8 bases and J lost 3, with 13 bases in between. The CDR3 contains 14 residues. Per the germline V gene, CDR1 is ENHRY and CDR2 is SYGVKD. CDR3 DNA sequence: TGTGCCATCCCCGCACGGCTAGACACCGGGGAGCTGTTTTTT. Protein sequence: CAIPARLDTGELFF.

This clonotype came up once. The rearrangement uses TRBV20-1 and TRBJ2-1; 7 bases line up with TRBD1. Germline lookup yields CDR1 DFQATT and CDR2 SNEGSKA (reference sequence). The length of the CDR3 is 15 residues. Trimming cost V 1 base and J 6 bases; bases outside gene matches: 9. Written as DNA, the CDR3 is TGCAGTGCTAGAGCCCTCGCTGCAGGGGGCAATGAGCAGTTCTTC. Translation gives CSARALAAGGNEQFF.

Points on this clonotype: The CDR3 does not close with the conserved phenylalanine or tryptophan, likely indicating a read error. The DNA is omitted, as the CDR3 cannot be located on it reliably, and the CDR3 follows TCRdb's listing. The chain combines TRBV7-9 with TRBJ1-2. The CDR3 totals 12 residues, both ends included. Germline V gene lookup returns CDR1 SEHNR and CDR2 FQNEAQ (reference sequence). The CDR3 protein is CASSTIEDFSFL.

The genes are TRBV12-5 and TRBJ2-3; no definite D call. The CDR3 has 15 amino acids. V lost 3 bases, J lost 1 base, and 11 bases lay in between. Germline lookup yields CDR1 LGHNT and CDR2 FRNRAP. The CDR3 region is CASGLALPGTDTQYF. The CDR3 DNA is TGTGCTAGTGGTTTAGCCCTTCCGGGCACAGATACGCAGTATTTT.

This chain joins TRBV2 and TRBJ2-1, with 10 bases aligning to TRBD1. Germline V gene sequence: CDR1 SNHLY, CDR2 FYNNEI. This CDR3 is built from 15 residues. Trimming cost V 1 base and J 6 bases; bases outside gene matches: 3. The CDR3 region is CASSEVWTGGNEQFF. CDR3 bases: TGTGCCAGCAGTGAAGTGTGGACAGGGGGCAATGAGCAGTTCTTC.

This clonotype was seen more than once but under ten times. This chain joins TRBV27 and TRBJ2-1; D perhaps matches TRBD2 (6 bases). Germline assignment: CDR1 MNHEY and CDR2 SMNVEV (reference sequence). The V and J ends lost 2 bases and 6 bases respectively, with 11 bases between them. The CDR3 has 14 residues. CDR3: CASSLNRGINEQFF. Written as DNA, the CDR3 is TGTGCCAGCAGTTTAAATCGCGGGATCAATGAGCAGTTCTTC.

The chain employs TRBV4-1 and TRBJ2-3, with D possibly matching TRBD1 (6 bases). Germline assignment: CDR1 MGHRA and CDR2 YSYEKL. Between the trimmed V and J ends, which lost 0 bases and 6 bases, there was a span of 13 bases. The CDR3 is 15 residues long. The CDR3 sequence is CASSQDSQGSDTQYF. The CDR3, as DNA: TGCGCCAGCAGCCAAGATAGCCAGGGGTCGGATACGCAGTATTTT.

This sequence joins TRBV19 and TRBJ1-1; no definite D call. Trimming removed 3 bases from V and 3 bases from J, with 14 bases in between. The CDR3 covers 15 residues. In germline, CDR1 is LNHDA, CDR2 SQIVND (reference sequence). The CDR3 bases are TGTGCCAGTAGTATTTTCCCAAATGGGGACACTGAAGCTTTCTTT. Its translation: CASSIFPNGDTEAFF.

This clonotype showed up just a few times. The gene calls are TRBV27 and TRBJ2-7, with D hard to call. The CDR3 sequence is 13 residues long. Germline loops: CDR1 MNHEY, CDR2 SMNVEV (reference sequence). Trimming took 3 bases from V and 8 from J, leaving 14 bases between them. For the CDR3, the DNA is TGTGCCAGCAGTTTTTACTTGGGATACCAGCAGTACTTC. Translated, it gives CASSFYLGYQQYF.

This clonotype turned up a few times. The genes are TRBV12-3 or TRBV12-4 and TRBJ2-1; no firm D call. The CDR3 consists of 12 residues. V was trimmed by 5 bases and J by 8 bases, leaving 10 bases between them. The CDR3 DNA follows: TGTGCCAGCAGTGCCTCCTCCCATGAGCAGTTCTTC. As protein: CASSASSHEQFF.

The chain has TRBV19 and TRBJ1-2, with D hard to call. Germline CDR1 is LNHDA and CDR2 is SQIVND (reference sequence). V dropped 5 bases and J dropped 3 bases, with 13 bases sitting between them. This CDR3 contains 14 residues. The CDR3 here is CASSVGSFDYGYTF. CDR3 in DNA: TGTGCCAGTAGTGTGGGAAGTTTCGACTATGGCTACACCTTC.

The chain has TRBV28 and TRBJ2-5, with D perhaps TRBD2 (6 bases). This CDR3 region has 11 residues. Germline values: CDR1 MDHEN, CDR2 SYDVKM. Trimming stripped 6 bases from V and 7 bases from J, with 9 bases between. Here the CDR3 reads CASSPGGTQYF. The DNA of the CDR3 is TGTGCCAGCAGCCCCGGGGGGACCCAGTACTTC.

J is TRBJ2-7 and V is TRBV7-9; 9 positions match TRBD2. Germline trimming cut 4 bases from V and 4 bases from J; bases unmatched to any gene: 8. The CDR3 spans 15 residues. Germline V gene sequence: CDR1 SEHNR, CDR2 FQNEAQ (reference sequence). In DNA, the CDR3 is TGTGCCAGCAGCTCCACTAGCGGGTCTCAATACGAGCAGTACTTC. Encoded protein: CASSSTSGSQYEQYF.

This clonotype showed up just a few times. This chain connects TRBV7-8 to TRBJ2-5; D gene ambiguous. This CDR3 is built from 12 residues. Trimming removed 8 bases from V and 3 bases from J, with 10 bases in between. The V gene's germline CDR1 is SGHVS and CDR2 FQNEAQ. Written as DNA, the CDR3 is TGTGCCAGCGCATACCCGAAAGAGACCCAGTACTTC. Its protein product is CASAYPKETQYF.

Ten or more counts support this clonotype. This chain joins TRBV7-2 and TRBJ2-5; a weak D match, TRBD1 (7 bases). The CDR3 sequence is 18 residues long. From germline, CDR1 is SGHTA and CDR2 FQGNSA. Trimming took off 5 bases at V and 5 bases at J, with 27 bases between the two ends. The CDR3 region is CASSQRQGRGRDKETQYF. In DNA form, the CDR3 reads TGTGCCAGCAGCCAAAGACAGGGTCGGGGGAGAGATAAGGAGACCCAGTACTTC.